Listed here are 27 T cell receptor beta chains from one sample, sequenced in a study of T cells in Graves' hyperthyroidism and ophthalmopathy. The investigators amplified TCR beta CDR3 regions from RNA transcripts. A set of HTBI primers served as the primers for a first-round RT-PCR of the TCR CDR3. TCRdb reprocessed the multiplex PCR reads with MiXCR, giving one entry per CDR3 protein. Among about 570,000 distinct CDR3 sequences listed, roughly 46% were seen once. The specimen sequenced was peripheral blood or thyroid tissue (not recorded which). Receptor source: an adult woman with Graves' disease, either hyperthyroidism or ophthalmopathy (not recorded which).

The rearrangement joins TRBV12-3 or TRBV12-4 to TRBJ1-5; D unresolved. The CDR3 runs 12 residues. V lost 11 bases and J lost 0, with 8 bases in between. CDR3 coding DNA: TGTGCCTCTCGGTATAGCAATCAGCCCCAGCATTTT. Its protein is CASRYSNQPQHF.

This chain links TRBV9 with TRBJ2-5; 10 nucleotides line up with TRBD2. Germline V gives CDR1 SGDLS, CDR2 YYNGEE. CDR3 length: 18 amino acids. Trimming cost V 4 bases and J 5 bases; bases outside gene matches: 17. In nucleotides, the CDR3 is TGTGCCAGCAGCCTCGGGGTAGCGGGAGGCCATTTGGTCGAGACCCAGTACTTC. It codes for CASSLGVAGGHLVETQYF.

This clonotype was counted ten times or more. The chain employs TRBV20-1 and TRBJ2-7; D not certain. This CDR3 is 14 amino acids long. Trimming removed 3 bases from V and 0 bases from J, with 12 bases in between. Germline values: CDR1 DFQATT, CDR2 SNEGSKA (reference sequence). DNA of the CDR3: TGCAGTGCTAGTGGGGTCCTAAGCTCCTACGAGCAGTACTTC. It encodes CSASGVLSSYEQYF.

This clonotype was counted many times. This sequence joins TRBV7-8 and TRBJ2-2; TRBD2 matches at 11 bases. After removal of 5 bases from V and 8 bases from J, the junction contained 10 bases not matched to a gene. The CDR3 loop spans 16 amino acids. CDR1 and CDR2 (germline): SGHVS, FQNEAQ. The CDR3 spells CASSQLSGRGEGELFF. CDR3 DNA: TGTGCCAGCAGCCAGCTTAGCGGGAGGGGGGAAGGGGAGCTGTTTTTT.

Details on this clonotype: This clone may be a read error of a much larger clone one base away. The genes are TRBV13 and TRBJ2-7; 12 bases fit TRBD2. The CDR3 spans 18 residues. Germline lookup yields CDR1 PRHDT and CDR2 FYEKMQ (reference sequence). The CDR3 DNA follows: TGTGCCAGCAGCACCGCGGCGGGACTAGCGGGTATAGCCTACGAGCACTACTTC. Its translation is CASSTAAGLAGIAYEHYF.

This clonotype was found once. CDR3 residues: CASSRHGGNHLQSSYNEQFF. The DNA of the CDR3 is TGTGCCAGCAGCCGTCACGGGGGGAACCACTTACAAAGCTCCTACAATGAGCAGTTCTTC. The rearrangement uses TRBV7-3 and TRBJ2-1; TRBD2 matches at 7 bases. The CDR3 is 20 residues long. The V gene's germline CDR1 is SGHTA and CDR2 FQGTGA. Trimming cost V 5 bases and J 0 bases; bases outside gene matches: 19.

This clonotype was counted only a few times. The rearrangement joins TRBV18 to TRBJ1-5; D is unclear. The germline V gene encodes CDR1 KGHSH and CDR2 LQKENI. V was trimmed by 6 bases and J by 4 bases, leaving 16 bases between them. This CDR3 contains 15 residues. The CDR3 is CASSPSSSRNQPQHF. The CDR3 DNA follows: TGTGCCAGCTCTCCCTCGTCCAGCAGGAATCAGCCCCAGCATTTT.

This clonotype came up many times. V is TRBV2 and J is TRBJ2-3, with D unclear. The germline gives CDR1 SNHLY, CDR2 FYNNEI. Trimming removed 5 bases at V and 6 bases at J, with 9 bases between. The CDR3 is 12 residues long. The CDR3: CASSPTGDTQYF. The CDR3 bases are TGTGCCAGCAGTCCGACTGGTGATACGCAGTATTTT.

This clonotype came up many times. The chain combines TRBV30 with TRBJ2-7; 13 bases are shared with TRBD2. The CDR3 consists of 14 residues. Trimming cost V 7 bases and J 4 bases; bases outside gene matches: 7. From germline, CDR1 is GTSNPN and CDR2 SVGIG (reference sequence). CDR3 bases: TGTGCCTACCAAGGACTAGCGGGAGTTTACGAGCAGTACTTC. It encodes CAYQGLAGVYEQYF. The entire variable domain, with the rest obtained from reference TRBV30 and TRBJ2-7, is as follows: SQTIHQWPATLVQPVGSPLSLECTVEGTSNPNLYWYRQAAGRGLQLLFYSVGIGQISSEVPQNLSASRPQDRQFILSSKKLLLSDSGFYLCAYQGLAGVYEQYFGPGTRLTVT.

This chain connects TRBV29-1 to TRBJ2-7; D ambiguous. V was trimmed by 0 bases and J by 2 bases, leaving 2 bases between them. CDR1 is SQVTM, CDR2 ANQGSEA, per germline. This CDR3 spans 11 amino acids. As DNA, the CDR3 is TGCAGCGTTGAAGAGGCCTACGAGCAGTACTTC. Protein sequence: CSVEEAYEQYF.

CDR3 sequence reads: CASSLSRAFPGNTIYF. As DNA, the CDR3 is TGTGCCAGCAGCTTAAGTCGGGCGTTTCCTGGAAACACCATATATTTT. The J gene is TRBJ1-3, the V gene TRBV7-8, with no clear D. The CDR3 length is 16 residues. Germline-derived CDR1 and CDR2 are SGHVS and FQNEAQ. V gave up 2 bases and J gave up 2 bases, with 13 bases separating them.

This chain uses TRBV19 with TRBJ2-6, with TRBD2 identical over 11 bases. CDR3 length: 18 amino acids. Germline lookup yields CDR1 LNHDA and CDR2 SQIVND (reference sequence). V shed 3 bases and J 2 bases; nucleotides not matched to a gene: 6. The CDR3 here is CASSIRTLAGAGANVLTF. CDR3 sequence (DNA): TGTGCCAGTAGTATCCGGACACTAGCGGGAGCTGGGGCCAACGTCCTGACTTTC.

The gene calls are TRBV10-2 and TRBJ1-2, with a weak D call TRBD1 (5 bases). The CDR3 has 12 residues. The germline gives CDR1 WSHSY, CDR2 SAAADI. Trimming left V 3 bases short and J 4 bases short, with 6 bases between. The CDR3 reads CASSDGTYGYTF. CDR3 coding DNA: TGCGCCAGCAGTGATGGGACCTATGGCTACACCTTC.

The sample holds many counts of this clonotype. The CDR3 coding sequence is TGTGCCAGCAGCCGCCGGGACGAAGATTCACCCCTCCACTTT. Translating gives CASSRRDEDSPLHF. This chain connects TRBV13 to TRBJ1-6; TRBD1 is a possible D gene (5 bases). CDR1 and CDR2 (germline): PRHDT, FYEKMQ (reference sequence). The CDR3 is 14 amino acids. The V end lost 5 bases, the J end lost 8 bases, and 13 bases lay between the germline ends. Based on the CDR3 plus reference TRBV13 and TRBJ1-6, the full variable domain is AAGVIQSPRHLIKEKRETATLKCYPIPRHDTVYWYQQGPGQDPQFLISFYEKMQSDKGSIPDRFSAQQFSDYHSELNMSSLELGDSALYFCASSRRDEDSPLHFGNGTRLTVT.

In the case of this clonotype: A single base separates this from a much larger clone, so it may be a read error. V gene TRBV6-5 combines with J gene TRBJ2-5; weak D call: TRBD2 (5 bases). The V gene's germline CDR1 is MNHEY and CDR2 SVGAGI. This CDR3 region has 14 residues. V was trimmed by 5 bases and J by 4 bases, leaving 14 bases between them. The CDR3 DNA sequence: TGTGCCAGCAGTCACGACCGGGATGGAGAGACCCAGTACTTC. Its translation: CASSHDRDGETQYF.

This sequence joins TRBV19 and TRBJ2-6, with TRBD1 matching 7 bases. Germline V lookup: CDR1 LNHDA, CDR2 SQIVND (reference sequence). J gave up 1 base and V 6 bases, and 9 bases lay outside the gene matches. This CDR3 has 17 residues. The CDR3 is CASRGQEISSGANVLTF. CDR3 nucleotide sequence: TGTGCCAGTAGAGGACAGGAGATATCATCTGGGGCCAACGTCCTGACTTTC.

This clonotype appeared many times. The CDR3 sequence: CASSDIYSNQPQHF. The CDR3 region has the DNA TGTGCCAGCAGTGACATTTATAGCAATCAGCCCCAGCATTTT. The chain links TRBV2 to TRBJ1-5; D call uncertain. Trimming removed 3 bases from V and 0 bases from J, with 6 bases in between. The CDR3 contains 14 residues. CDR1 and CDR2 (germline): SNHLY, FYNNEI.

With regard to this clonotype: A much larger clone differs by one base, so this may be a read error. The V call is TRBV10-3, the J call TRBJ2-5; D might be TRBD2 (6 bases). Germline V gene lookup returns CDR1 ENHRY and CDR2 SYGVKD. This CDR3 is built from 14 residues. The CDR3 loop reads CAVSEEGSQETQYF. The CDR3 nucleotides read TGTGCCGTCAGTGAGGAGGGGAGCCAAGAGACCCAGTACTTC.

This clonotype was recorded many times. V is TRBV10-1 and J is TRBJ1-5, with D unclear. Germline lookup yields CDR1 WNHNN and CDR2 SYGVQD (reference sequence). This CDR3 has 13 amino acids. The ends were cut back, 2 bases at V and 6 bases at J, with 8 bases in the middle. The CDR3 reads CASSEALGQPQHF. CDR3 DNA: TGCGCCAGCAGTGAGGCCCTTGGTCAGCCCCAGCATTTT.

The CDR3 loop is CASSSVGYEQYF. CDR3 sequence (DNA): TGTGCCAGCAGCTCGGTTGGCTACGAGCAGTACTTC. The genes are TRBV5-4 and TRBJ2-7; unclear D gene. CDR1 and CDR2 from the germline V gene are SGHNT and YYREEE (reference sequence). V was shortened by 3 bases and J by 3 bases, with 7 bases between the two germline ends. The CDR3 spans 12 residues.

The J gene is TRBJ2-7, the V gene TRBV20-1; TRBD2 matches 8 bases. CDR1 and CDR2 from the germline V gene are DFQATT and SNEGSKA (reference sequence). This CDR3 is 13 amino acids long. J was trimmed by 5 bases and V by 5 bases; bases with no gene match: 8. This chain's CDR3 is CSALAGSGDEQYF. The DNA of the CDR3 is TGCAGTGCTTTAGCGGGGTCGGGCGACGAGCAGTACTTC.

This clonotype occurred many times. The rearrangement uses TRBV4-1 and TRBJ1-1; TRBD1 aligns across 7 bases. Germline CDR1 MGHRA, CDR2 YSYEKL. V was clipped by 2 bases and J by 11 bases; unmatched bases: 11. The CDR3 is made up of 14 amino acids. CDR3 in amino acids: CASSQLLDRRVAFF. CDR3 nucleotides: TGCGCCAGCAGCCAACTTCTGGACAGGCGTGTGGCTTTCTTT.

This clonotype was recorded a few times. J is TRBJ1-5 and V is TRBV28; 7 bases fit TRBD1. V lost 7 bases, J lost 4 bases, and 10 bases stayed unmatched. CDR1 MDHEN and CDR2 SYDVKM come from the germline V gene. This CDR3 comprises 15 residues. The CDR3: CASTSGRGYNQPQHF. In DNA, the CDR3 is TGTGCCAGCACCTCGGGCAGGGGGTATAATCAGCCCCAGCATTTT. Filled out from reference TRBV28 and TRBJ1-5, the complete variable domain reads DVKVTQSSRYLVKRTGEKVFLECVQDMDHENMFWYRQDPGLGLRLIYFSYDVKMKEKGDIPEGYSVSREKKERFSLILESASTNQTSMYLCASTSGRGYNQPQHFGDGTRLSIL.

This clonotype showed up just once. V usage is TRBV7-6 and J usage is TRBJ2-5; 8 bases are a match to TRBD2. The CDR3 is made up of 15 amino acids. After removal of 3 bases from V and 5 bases from J, the junction contained 8 bases not matched to a gene. Looked up from germline, CDR1 is SGHVS and CDR2 is FNYEAQ. The CDR3 DNA sequence: TGTGCCAGCAGCTTTTCAGCGGGAGCTAGGGAGACCCAGTACTTC. It encodes CASSFSAGARETQYF.

The V call is TRBV7-8, the J call TRBJ1-5; D call uncertain. Germline CDR1 SGHVS, CDR2 FQNEAQ. V lost 5 bases and J lost 5, with 10 bases in between. The CDR3 totals 13 residues. CDR3 nucleotide sequence: TGTGCCAGCAGCCGACGTTGGGATCAGCCCCAGCATTTT. Translating it yields CASSRRWDQPQHF.

This clonotype occurred many times. This chain uses TRBV10-3 with TRBJ2-7; possibly TRBD2 for D (5 bases). The V end was cut by 0 bases, the J end by 4 bases, with 22 bases between. CDR1 and CDR2 from the germline V gene are ENHRY and SYGVKD. CDR3 length: 18 amino acids. In nucleotides, the CDR3 is TGTGCCATCAGTGAGTCCCACGGGAAATCAGGCCTTCCATACGAGCAGTACTTC. Amino acid sequence: CAISESHGKSGLPYEQYF.

The V and J genes are TRBV19 and TRBJ1-5; unclear D gene. V shed 2 bases and J shed 1 base, with 9 bases lying between them. This CDR3 has 15 amino acids. Germline V gives CDR1 LNHDA, CDR2 SQIVND (reference sequence). The CDR3 protein is CASSIFRRSNQPQHF. Here the CDR3 DNA reads TGTGCCAGTAGTATATTCCGGAGGAGCAATCAGCCCCAGCATTTT.